This TCR beta chain was captured by sequencing in a study of vaccination and CD4 T cells after COVID-19. Overall study: Post-diagnosis, post-COVID samples were collected after a median 101 days, ranging 35 to 161. Control cultures, each given a CEFX pool, an HIV-1 Nef pool, or no peptide, were included.

Noted treatment: roughly 10-day PBMC culture with coronavirus spike peptide pools or control peptides (ViraFEST assay). PCR positivity dates ran from March to December 2020, preceding US Alpha, Beta and Delta variants. This CDR3 is 16 amino acids long. Germline V CDR1 and CDR2: LGHNA, YSLEER. The V and J ends lost 4 bases and 2 bases, in that order; junction bases with no gene match: 9. Remarks on this clonotype: Its antigen is as yet unknown.

Sequenced with the Oncomine TCR Beta short-read assay was DNA taken from cultured CD4+ T cells. TCRdb re-called the PCR reads with MiXCR, one entry per CDR3 protein. Of more than 13,000 distinct CDR3 sequences in the sample, 20% to 25% were seen once. The chain uses TRBV4-3 and TRBJ2-7, with 9 bases identical to TRBD2. The sequence was obtained from a human donor who had recovered from COVID-19. Sample: CD4+ T cells from blood, cultured in vitro, taken after SARS-CoV-2 vaccination. CDR3 coding DNA: TGCGCCAGCAGCCCCCGAGGACTAGCGCGTACCTACGAGCAGTACTTC. Translation: CASSPRGLARTYEQYF.